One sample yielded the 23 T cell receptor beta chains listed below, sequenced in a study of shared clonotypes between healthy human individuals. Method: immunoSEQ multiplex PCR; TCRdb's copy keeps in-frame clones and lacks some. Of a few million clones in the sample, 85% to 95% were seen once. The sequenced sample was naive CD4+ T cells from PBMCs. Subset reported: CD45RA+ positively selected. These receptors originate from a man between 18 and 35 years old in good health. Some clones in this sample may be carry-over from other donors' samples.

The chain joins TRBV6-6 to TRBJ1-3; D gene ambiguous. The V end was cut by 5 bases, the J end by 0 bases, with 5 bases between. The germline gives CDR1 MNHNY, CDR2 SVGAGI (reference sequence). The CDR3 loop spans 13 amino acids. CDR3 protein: CASSLYSGNTIYF. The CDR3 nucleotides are TGTGCCAGCAGTCTTTACTCTGGAAACACCATATATTTT.

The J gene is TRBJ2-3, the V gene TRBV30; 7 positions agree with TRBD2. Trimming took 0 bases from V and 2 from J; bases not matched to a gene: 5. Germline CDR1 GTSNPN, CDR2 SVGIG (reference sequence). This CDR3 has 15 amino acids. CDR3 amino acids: CAWSVGLAATDTQYF. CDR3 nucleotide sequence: TGTGCCTGGAGTGTAGGGCTAGCGGCCACAGATACGCAGTATTTT.

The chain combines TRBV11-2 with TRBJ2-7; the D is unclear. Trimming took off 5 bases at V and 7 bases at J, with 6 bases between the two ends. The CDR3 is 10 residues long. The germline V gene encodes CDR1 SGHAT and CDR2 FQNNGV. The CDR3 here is CASSSQEQYF. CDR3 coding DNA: TGTGCCAGCAGCAGTCAAGAGCAGTACTTC.

The CDR3 bases are TGTGCCAGCAGTTACTCGGGGGCCTTATATGAAAAACTGTTTTTT. Protein: CASSYSGALYEKLFF. V and J are TRBV6-5 and TRBJ1-4; perhaps TRBD1 as D (6 bases). V was cut by 0 bases and J by 6 bases, with 11 bases left in between. The CDR3 is 15 amino acids. Germline V gene lookup returns CDR1 MNHEY and CDR2 SVGAGI.

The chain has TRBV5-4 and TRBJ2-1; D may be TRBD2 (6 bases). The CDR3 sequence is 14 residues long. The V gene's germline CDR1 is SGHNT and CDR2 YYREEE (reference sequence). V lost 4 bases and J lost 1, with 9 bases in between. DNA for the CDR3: TGTGCCAGCAGCATAGCGGTGTCCTACAATGAGCAGTTCTTC. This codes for CASSIAVSYNEQFF.

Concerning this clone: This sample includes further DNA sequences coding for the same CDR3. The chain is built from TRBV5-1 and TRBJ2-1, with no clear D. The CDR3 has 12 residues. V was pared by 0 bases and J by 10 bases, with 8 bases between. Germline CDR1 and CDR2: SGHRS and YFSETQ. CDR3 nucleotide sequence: TGCGCCAGCAGCTTGGGACTGCGAGAGCAGTTCTTC. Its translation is CASSLGLREQFF.

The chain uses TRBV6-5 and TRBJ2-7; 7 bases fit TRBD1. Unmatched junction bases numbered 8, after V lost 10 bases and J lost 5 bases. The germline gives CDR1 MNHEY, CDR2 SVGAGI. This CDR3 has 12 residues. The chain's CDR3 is CATRTGVNEQYF. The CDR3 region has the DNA TGTGCCACTCGAACAGGGGTCAACGAGCAGTACTTC.

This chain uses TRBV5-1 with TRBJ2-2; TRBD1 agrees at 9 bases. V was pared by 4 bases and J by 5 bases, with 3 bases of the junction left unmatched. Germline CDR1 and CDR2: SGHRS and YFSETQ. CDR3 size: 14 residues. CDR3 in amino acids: CASSTGTGTGELFF. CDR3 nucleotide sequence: TGCGCCAGCAGCACCGGGACAGGGACCGGGGAGCTGTTTTTT.

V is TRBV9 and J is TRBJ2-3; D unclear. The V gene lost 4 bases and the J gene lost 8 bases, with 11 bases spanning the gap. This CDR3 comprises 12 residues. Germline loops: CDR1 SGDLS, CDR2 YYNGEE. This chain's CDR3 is CASSPDPGTQYF. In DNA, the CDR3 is TGTGCCAGCAGCCCGGACCCGGGTACGCAGTATTTT.

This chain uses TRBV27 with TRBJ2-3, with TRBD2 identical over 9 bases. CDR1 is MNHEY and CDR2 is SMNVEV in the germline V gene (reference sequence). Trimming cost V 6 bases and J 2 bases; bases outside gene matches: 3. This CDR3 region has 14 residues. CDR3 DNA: TGTGCCAGCAGGCGGGAGGGGGCCACAGATACGCAGTATTTT. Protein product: CASRREGATDTQYF.

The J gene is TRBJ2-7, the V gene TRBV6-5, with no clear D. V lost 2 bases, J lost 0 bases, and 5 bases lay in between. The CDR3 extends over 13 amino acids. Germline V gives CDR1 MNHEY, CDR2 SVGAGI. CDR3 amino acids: CASSYDASYEQYF. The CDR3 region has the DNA TGTGCCAGCAGTTACGACGCCTCCTACGAGCAGTACTTC.

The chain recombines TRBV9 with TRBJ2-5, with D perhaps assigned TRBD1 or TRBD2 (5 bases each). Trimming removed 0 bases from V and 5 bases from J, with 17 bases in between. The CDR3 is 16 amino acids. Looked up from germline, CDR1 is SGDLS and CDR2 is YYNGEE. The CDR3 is CASSVDRGSRRETQYF. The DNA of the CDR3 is TGTGCCAGCAGCGTAGACCGGGGCAGCAGGCGGGAGACCCAGTACTTC. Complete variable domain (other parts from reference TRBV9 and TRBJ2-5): DSGVTQTPKHLITATGQRVTLRCSPRSGDLSVYWYQQSLDQGLQFLIQYYNGEERAKGNILERFSAQQFPDLHSELNLSSLELGDSALYFCASSVDRGSRRETQYFGPGTRLLVL.

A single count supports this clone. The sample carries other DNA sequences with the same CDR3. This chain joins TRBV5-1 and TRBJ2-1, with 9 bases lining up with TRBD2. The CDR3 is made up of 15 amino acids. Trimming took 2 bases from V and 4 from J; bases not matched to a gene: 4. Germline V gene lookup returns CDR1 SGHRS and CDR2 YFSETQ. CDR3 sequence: CASSLVAGDYNEQFF. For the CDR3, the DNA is TGCGCCAGCAGCTTAGTAGCGGGAGATTACAATGAGCAGTTCTTC.

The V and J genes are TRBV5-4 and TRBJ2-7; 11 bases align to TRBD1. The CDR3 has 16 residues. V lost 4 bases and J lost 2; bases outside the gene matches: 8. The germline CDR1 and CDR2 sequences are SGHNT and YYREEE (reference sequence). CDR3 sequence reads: CASSPGTGGAPYEQYF. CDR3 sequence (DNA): TGTGCCAGCAGCCCTGGGACAGGGGGAGCCCCCTACGAGCAGTACTTC.

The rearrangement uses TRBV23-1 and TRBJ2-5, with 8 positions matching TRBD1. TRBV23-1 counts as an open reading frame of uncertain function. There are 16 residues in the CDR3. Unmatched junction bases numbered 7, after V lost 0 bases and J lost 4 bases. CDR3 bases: TGCGCCAGCAGTCAATCGGCCCAGGGGGCGGGAGAGACCCAGTACTTC. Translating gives CASSQSAQGAGETQYF.

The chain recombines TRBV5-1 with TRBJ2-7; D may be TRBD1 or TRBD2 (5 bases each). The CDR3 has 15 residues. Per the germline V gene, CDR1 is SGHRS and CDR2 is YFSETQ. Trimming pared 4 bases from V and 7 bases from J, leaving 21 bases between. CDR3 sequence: CASSPRVRDPWEQYF. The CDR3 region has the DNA TGCGCCAGCAGCCCCAGGGTAAGGGACCCCTGGGAGCAGTACTTC.

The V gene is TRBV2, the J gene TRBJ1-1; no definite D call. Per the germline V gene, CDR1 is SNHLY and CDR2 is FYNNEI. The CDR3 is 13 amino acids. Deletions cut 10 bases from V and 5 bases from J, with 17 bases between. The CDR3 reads CATNALVRTEAFF. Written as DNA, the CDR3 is TGTGCCACAAATGCGTTGGTGAGGACTGAAGCTTTCTTT.

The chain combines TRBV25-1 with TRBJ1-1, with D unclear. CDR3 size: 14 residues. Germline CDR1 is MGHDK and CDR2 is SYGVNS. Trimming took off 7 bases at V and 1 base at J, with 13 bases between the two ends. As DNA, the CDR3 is TGTGCCAGCAAGGGATCCGCGGGGAACACTGAAGCTTTCTTT. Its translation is CASKGSAGNTEAFF. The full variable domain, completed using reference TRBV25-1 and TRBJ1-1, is EADIYQTPRYLVIGTGKKITLECSQTMGHDKMYWYQQDPGMELHLIHYSYGVNSTEKGDLSSESTVSRIRTEHFPLTLESARPSHTSQYLCASKGSAGNTEAFFGQGTRLTVV.

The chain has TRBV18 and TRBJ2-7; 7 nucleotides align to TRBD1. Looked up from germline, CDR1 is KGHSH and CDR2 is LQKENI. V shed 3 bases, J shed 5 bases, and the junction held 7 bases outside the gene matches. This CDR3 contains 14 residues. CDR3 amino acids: CASSPSGGRNEQYF. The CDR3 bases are TGTGCCAGCTCACCGTCAGGGGGTAGGAACGAGCAGTACTTC.

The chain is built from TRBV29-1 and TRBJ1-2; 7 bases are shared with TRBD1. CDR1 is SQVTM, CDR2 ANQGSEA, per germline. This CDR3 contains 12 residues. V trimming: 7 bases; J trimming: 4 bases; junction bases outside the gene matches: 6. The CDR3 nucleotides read TGCAGCGGGGCCGACAGGGTCTATGGCTACACCTTC. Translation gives CSGADRVYGYTF.

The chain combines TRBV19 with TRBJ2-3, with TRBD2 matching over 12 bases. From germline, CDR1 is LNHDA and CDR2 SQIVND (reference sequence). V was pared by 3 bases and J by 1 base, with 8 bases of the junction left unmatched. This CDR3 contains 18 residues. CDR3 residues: CASSIAGTSGYRTDTQYF. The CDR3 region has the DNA TGTGCCAGTAGTATTGCCGGGACTAGCGGGTACCGCACAGATACGCAGTATTTT.

In nucleotides, the CDR3 is TGTGCCAGCAGCTTAGGAGTAGGGGGCCACACCGGGGAGCTGTTTTTT. Encoded protein: CASSLGVGGHTGELFF. The chain joins TRBV7-2 to TRBJ2-2; 7 nucleotides line up with TRBD1. V gave up 1 base and J gave up 3 bases; unmatched junction bases: 5. The CDR3 is made up of 16 amino acids. Germline-derived CDR1 and CDR2 are SGHTA and FQGNSA.

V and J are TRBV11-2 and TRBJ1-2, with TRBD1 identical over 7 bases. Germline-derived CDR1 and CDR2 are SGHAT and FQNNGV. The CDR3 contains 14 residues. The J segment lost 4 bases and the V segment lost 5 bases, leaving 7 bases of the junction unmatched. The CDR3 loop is CASSPRGTVYGYTF. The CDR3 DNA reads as TGTGCCAGCAGCCCCAGGGGGACAGTCTATGGCTACACCTTC. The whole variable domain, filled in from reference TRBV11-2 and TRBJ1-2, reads EAGVAQSPRYKIIEKRQSVAFWCNPISGHATLYWYQQILGQGPKLLIQFQNNGVVDDSQLPKDRFSAERLKGVDSTLKIQPAKLEDSAVYLCASSPRGTVYGYTFGSGTRLTVV.